The T cell receptor (beta chain) described here comes from a study of cytomegalovirus exposure and HLA in healthy donors. Findings and limits, study-wide: TRBV6-2, TRBV6-3 and other indistinguishable V segments were excluded.

The CDR3 is 15 amino acids. Germline CDR1 reads MNHNS; CDR2 reads SASEGT. Trimming removed 2 bases from V and 6 bases from J; junction bases left unmatched: 8. Amplification used 60 Vbeta primers and 13 Jbeta primers. Clones were sequenced by immunoSEQ multiplex PCR, and TCRdb holds only the in-frame ones, with some missing. Of about 150,000 clones in the sample, 76% are singletons; the top ten hold less than 2%. Comments on this clone: What it binds is not known.

This rearrangement joins TRBV6-1 to TRBJ1-2; TRBD1 matches at 8 bases. This receptor was taken from a female donor in good health and CMV-seropositive. The specimen was PBMCs. The CDR3 coding sequence is TGTGCCAGCAGTGAATTGGAGGGACAGGTGAATGGCTACACCTTC. Translation: CASSELEGQVNGYTF.